The present T cell receptor beta chain was sequenced within a study of cytotoxic CD8 clonotypes in ibrutinib-treated CLL. Study summary: Specimens for response were gathered following a median 12 months of therapy, spanning 6 to 36.

The V segment lost 2 bases and the J segment 1 base; nucleotides outside the gene matches: 15. The CDR3 is 20 amino acids. Germline values: CDR1 MGHRA, CDR2 YSYEKL. The study, taken as a whole, reports: Sampling times differed between sustained-remission and progressing patients. Elevated clonality accompanied ibrutinib response, with a return toward baseline values at progression.

On this clone: Its antigen is undetermined.

TCRdb's copy holds only in-frame clones and misses some; the assay was immunoSEQ multiplex PCR. The profile shows about 120,000 clones, 80% to 90% of them singletons. The sequence was obtained from a human donor with chronic lymphocytic leukemia. This chain links TRBV4-1 with TRBJ2-1, with 9 bases identical to TRBD2. The sample consisted of PBMCs, taken after 24 months of ibrutinib treatment. The CDR3 loop is CASSQSWRGGTLYSYNEQFF. CDR3 sequence (DNA): TGCGCCAGCAGCCAATCGTGGCGGGGGGGTACCTTATATTCCTACAATGAGCAGTTCTTC.